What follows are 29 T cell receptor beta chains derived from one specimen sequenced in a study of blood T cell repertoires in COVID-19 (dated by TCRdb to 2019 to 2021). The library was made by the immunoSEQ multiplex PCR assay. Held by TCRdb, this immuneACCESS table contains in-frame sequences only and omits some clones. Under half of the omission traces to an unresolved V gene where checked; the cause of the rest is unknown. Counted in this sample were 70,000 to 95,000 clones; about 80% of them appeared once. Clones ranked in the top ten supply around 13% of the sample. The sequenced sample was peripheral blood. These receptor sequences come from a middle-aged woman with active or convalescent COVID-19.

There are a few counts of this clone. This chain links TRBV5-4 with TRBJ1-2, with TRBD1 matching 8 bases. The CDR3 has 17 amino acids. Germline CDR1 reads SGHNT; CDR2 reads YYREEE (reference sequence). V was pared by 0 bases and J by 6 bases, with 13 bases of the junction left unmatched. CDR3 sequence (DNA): TGTGCCAGCAGCTTGGCCTTCGCGTCAGGGGGCAATCATGGCTACACCTTC. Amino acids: CASSLAFASGGNHGYTF.

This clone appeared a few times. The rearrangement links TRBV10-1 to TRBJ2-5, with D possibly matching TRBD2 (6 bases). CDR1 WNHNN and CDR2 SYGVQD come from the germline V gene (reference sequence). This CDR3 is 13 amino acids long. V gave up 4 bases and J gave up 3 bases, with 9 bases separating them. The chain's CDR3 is CASSGTIEETQYF. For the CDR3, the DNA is TGCGCCAGCAGTGGGACTATAGAAGAGACCCAGTACTTC.

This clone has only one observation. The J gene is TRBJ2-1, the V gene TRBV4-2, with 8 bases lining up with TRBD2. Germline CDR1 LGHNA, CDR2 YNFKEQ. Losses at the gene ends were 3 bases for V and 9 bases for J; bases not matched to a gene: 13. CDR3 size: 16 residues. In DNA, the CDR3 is TGTGCCAGCAGCCAGGGACTAGGATTAGGTCTGCGTGAGCAGTTCTTC. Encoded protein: CASSQGLGLGLREQFF.

In DNA, the CDR3 is TGTGCCAGCCCCCCCGGCCGGGGGGACCATAGCACAGATACGCAGTATTTT. Protein product: CASPPGRGDHSTDTQYF. The V and J genes are TRBV28 and TRBJ2-3, with TRBD2 identical over 7 bases. The CDR3 spans 17 residues. Germline lookup yields CDR1 MDHEN and CDR2 SYDVKM. V trimming: 8 bases; J trimming: 0 bases; junction bases outside the gene matches: 14.

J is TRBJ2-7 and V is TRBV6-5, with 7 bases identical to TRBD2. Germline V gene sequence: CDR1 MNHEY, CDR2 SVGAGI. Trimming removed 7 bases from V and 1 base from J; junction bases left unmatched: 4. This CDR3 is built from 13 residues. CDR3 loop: CASTQGLSYEQYF. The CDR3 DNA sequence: TGTGCCAGCACTCAGGGACTATCCTACGAGCAGTACTTC.

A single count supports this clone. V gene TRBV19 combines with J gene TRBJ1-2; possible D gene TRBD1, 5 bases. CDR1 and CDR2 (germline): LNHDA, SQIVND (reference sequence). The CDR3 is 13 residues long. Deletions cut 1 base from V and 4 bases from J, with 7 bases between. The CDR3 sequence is CASSIGGAYGYTF. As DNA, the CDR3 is TGTGCCAGTAGTATAGGGGGCGCCTATGGCTACACCTTC.

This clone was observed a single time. The CDR3: CASSPPGLAAYEQYF. DNA for the CDR3: TGTGCCAGCAGCCCACCGGGACTAGCGGCCTACGAGCAGTACTTC. V gene TRBV5-4 combines with J gene TRBJ2-7; 11 nucleotides align to TRBD2. Germline V gene sequence: CDR1 SGHNT, CDR2 YYREEE (reference sequence). V dropped 4 bases and J dropped 2; count of bases not matched to a gene: 5. The CDR3 extends over 15 amino acids.

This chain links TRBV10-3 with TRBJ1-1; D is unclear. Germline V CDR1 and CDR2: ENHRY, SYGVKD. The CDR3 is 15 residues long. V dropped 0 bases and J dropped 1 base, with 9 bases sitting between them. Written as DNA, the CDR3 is TGTGCCATCAGTGAGTCGATCGTGAGGAACACTGAAGCTTTCTTT. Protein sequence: CAISESIVRNTEAFF.

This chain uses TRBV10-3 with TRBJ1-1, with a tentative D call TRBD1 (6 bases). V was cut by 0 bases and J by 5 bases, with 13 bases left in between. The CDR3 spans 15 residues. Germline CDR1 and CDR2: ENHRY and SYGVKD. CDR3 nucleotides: TGTGCCATCAGTGAGTCGTATGTCAGGGGAACTGAAGCTTTCTTT. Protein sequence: CAISESYVRGTEAFF.

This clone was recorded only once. Written as DNA, the CDR3 is TGCGCCAGCAGTGAGATCAGGGGGTCTGGAAACACCATATATTTT. It specifies CASSEIRGSGNTIYF. The chain has TRBV10-2 and TRBJ1-3; 7 bases map to TRBD1. J lost 1 base, V lost 2 bases, and 2 bases had no gene match. The germline gives CDR1 WSHSY, CDR2 SAAADI. The CDR3 extends over 15 amino acids.

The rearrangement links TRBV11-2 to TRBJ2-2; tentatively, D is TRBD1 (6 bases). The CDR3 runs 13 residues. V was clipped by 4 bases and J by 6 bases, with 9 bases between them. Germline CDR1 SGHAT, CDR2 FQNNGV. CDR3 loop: CASSSRQAGELFF. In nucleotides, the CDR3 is TGTGCCAGCAGCTCTCGACAGGCCGGGGAGCTGTTTTTT.

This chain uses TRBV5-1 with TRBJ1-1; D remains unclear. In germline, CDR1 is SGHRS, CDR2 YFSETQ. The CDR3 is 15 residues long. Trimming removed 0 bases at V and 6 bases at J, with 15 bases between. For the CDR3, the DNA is TGCGCCAGCAGCTTGGGCCACACAGTGAATCCTGAAGCTTTCTTT. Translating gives CASSLGHTVNPEAFF.

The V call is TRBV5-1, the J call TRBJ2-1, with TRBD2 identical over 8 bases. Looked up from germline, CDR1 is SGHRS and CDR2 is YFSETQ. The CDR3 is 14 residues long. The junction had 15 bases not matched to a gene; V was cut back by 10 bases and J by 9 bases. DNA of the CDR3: TGCGCCGTGGCGGGGGGCCCGGGATCCTCTGAGCAGTTCTTC. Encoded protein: CAVAGGPGSSEQFF.

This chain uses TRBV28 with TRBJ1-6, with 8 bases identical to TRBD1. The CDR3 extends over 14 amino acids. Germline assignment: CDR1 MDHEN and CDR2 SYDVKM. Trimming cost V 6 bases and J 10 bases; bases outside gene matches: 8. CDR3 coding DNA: TGTGCCAGCAGGGAGGGGACAGGCCGCTCACCCCTCCACTTT. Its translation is CASREGTGRSPLHF. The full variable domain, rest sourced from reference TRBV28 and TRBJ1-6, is DVKVTQSSRYLVKRTGEKVFLECVQDMDHENMFWYRQDPGLGLRLIYFSYDVKMKEKGDIPEGYSVSREKKERFSLILESASTNQTSMYLCASREGTGRSPLHFGNGTRLTVT.

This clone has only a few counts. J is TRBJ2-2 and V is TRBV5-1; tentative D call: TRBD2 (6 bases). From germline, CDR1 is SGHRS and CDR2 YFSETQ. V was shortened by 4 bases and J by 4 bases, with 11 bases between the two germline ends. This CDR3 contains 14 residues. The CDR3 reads CASSPGGTTGELFF. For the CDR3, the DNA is TGCGCCAGCAGCCCTGGCGGGACCACCGGGGAGCTGTTTTTT.

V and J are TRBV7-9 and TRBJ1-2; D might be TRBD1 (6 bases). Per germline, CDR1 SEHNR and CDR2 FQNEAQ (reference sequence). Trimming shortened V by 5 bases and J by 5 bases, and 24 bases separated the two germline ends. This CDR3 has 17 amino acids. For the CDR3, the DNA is TGTGCCAGCAGCCAGTATCCAAGCTGGGGACAAGATTATGGCTACACCTTC. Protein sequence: CASSQYPSWGQDYGYTF.

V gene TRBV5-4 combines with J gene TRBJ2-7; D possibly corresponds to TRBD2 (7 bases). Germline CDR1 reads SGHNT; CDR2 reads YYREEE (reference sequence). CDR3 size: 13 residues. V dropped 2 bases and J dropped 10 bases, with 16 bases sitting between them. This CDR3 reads CASSFEAGAIQYF. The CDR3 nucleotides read TGTGCCAGCAGCTTCGAGGCGGGGGCCATACAGTACTTC.

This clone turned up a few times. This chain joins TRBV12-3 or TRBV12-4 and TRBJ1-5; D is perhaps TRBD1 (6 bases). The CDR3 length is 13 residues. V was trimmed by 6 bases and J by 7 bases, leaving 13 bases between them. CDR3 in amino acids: CASSAQGSQPQHF. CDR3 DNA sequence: TGTGCCAGCAGCGCACAGGGAAGCCAGCCCCAGCATTTT.

The CDR3 loop is CASSSSESAFF. The CDR3 DNA follows: TGTGCCAGCAGTTCGAGCGAGTCCGCTTTCTTT. The rearrangement links TRBV28 to TRBJ1-1; D gene ambiguous. Germline loops: CDR1 MDHEN, CDR2 SYDVKM. V gave up 4 bases and J gave up 11 bases, with 11 bases separating them. The length of the CDR3 is 11 residues.

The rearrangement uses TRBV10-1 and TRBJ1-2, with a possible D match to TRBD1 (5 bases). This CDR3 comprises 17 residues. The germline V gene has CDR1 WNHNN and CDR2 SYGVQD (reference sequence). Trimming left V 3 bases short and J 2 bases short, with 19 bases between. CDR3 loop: CASSEPARVQENYGYTF. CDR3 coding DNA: TGCGCCAGCAGTGAACCAGCTCGGGTACAGGAAAACTATGGCTACACCTTC.

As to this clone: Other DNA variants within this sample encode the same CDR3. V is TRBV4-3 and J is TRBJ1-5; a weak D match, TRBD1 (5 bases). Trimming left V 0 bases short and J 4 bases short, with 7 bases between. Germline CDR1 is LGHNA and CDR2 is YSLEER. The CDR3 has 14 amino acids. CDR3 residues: CASSQERGNQPQHF. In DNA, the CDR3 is TGCGCCAGCAGCCAAGAGCGGGGGAATCAGCCCCAGCATTTT.

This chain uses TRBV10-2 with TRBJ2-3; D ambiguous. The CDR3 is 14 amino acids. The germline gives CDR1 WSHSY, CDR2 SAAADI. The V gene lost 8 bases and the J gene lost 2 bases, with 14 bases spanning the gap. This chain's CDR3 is CASALGAVTDTQYF. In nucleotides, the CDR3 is TGCGCCAGCGCCCTAGGTGCGGTCACAGATACGCAGTATTTT.

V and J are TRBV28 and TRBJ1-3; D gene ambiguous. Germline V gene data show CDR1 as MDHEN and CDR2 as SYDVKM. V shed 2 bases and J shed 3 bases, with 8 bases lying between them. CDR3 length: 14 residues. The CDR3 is CASSLSDGGNTIYF. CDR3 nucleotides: TGTGCCAGCAGTTTAAGCGACGGTGGAAACACCATATATTTT.

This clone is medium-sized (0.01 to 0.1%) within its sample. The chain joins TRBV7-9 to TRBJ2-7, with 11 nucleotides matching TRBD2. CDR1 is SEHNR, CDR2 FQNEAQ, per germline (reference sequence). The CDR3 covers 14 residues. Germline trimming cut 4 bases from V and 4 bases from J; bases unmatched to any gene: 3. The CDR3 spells CASSSTSGGYEQYF. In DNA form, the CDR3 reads TGTGCCAGCAGCTCCACTAGCGGGGGATACGAGCAGTACTTC.

The CDR3 sequence: CASSPSSLAVTDTQYF. The CDR3 DNA sequence: TGTGCCAGCAGCCCATCTAGTCTAGCGGTCACAGATACGCAGTATTTT. This chain links TRBV7-9 with TRBJ2-3, with TRBD2 matching over 7 bases. Germline V lookup: CDR1 SEHNR, CDR2 FQNEAQ (reference sequence). V gave up 5 bases and J gave up 2 bases; unmatched junction bases: 10. This CDR3 has 16 residues.

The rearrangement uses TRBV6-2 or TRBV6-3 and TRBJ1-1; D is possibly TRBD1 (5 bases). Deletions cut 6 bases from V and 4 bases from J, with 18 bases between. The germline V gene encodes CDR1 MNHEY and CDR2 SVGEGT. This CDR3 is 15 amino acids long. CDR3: CASRPWRGVGTEAFF. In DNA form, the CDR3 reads TGTGCCAGCAGGCCTTGGAGGGGAGTCGGCACTGAAGCTTTCTTT.

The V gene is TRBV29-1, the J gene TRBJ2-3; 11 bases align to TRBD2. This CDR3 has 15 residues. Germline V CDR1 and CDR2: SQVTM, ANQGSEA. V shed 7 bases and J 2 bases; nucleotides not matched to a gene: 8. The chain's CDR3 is CSARGTSGNTDTQYF. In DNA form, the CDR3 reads TGCAGCGCCCGCGGGACTAGCGGTAACACAGATACGCAGTATTTT.

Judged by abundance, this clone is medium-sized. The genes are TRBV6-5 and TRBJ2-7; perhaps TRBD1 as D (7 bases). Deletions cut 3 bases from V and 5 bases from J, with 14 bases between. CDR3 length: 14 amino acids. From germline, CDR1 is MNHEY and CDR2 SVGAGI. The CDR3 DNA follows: TGTGCCAGCAGTTATAGGAGGGGGCCTCACGAGCAGTACTTC. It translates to CASSYRRGPHEQYF.

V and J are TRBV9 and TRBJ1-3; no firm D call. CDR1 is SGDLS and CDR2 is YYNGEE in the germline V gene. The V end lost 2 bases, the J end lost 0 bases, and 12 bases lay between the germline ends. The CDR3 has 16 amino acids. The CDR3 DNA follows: TGTGCCAGCAGCGTGGGCAGTGCCTACTCTGGAAACACCATATATTTT. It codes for CASSVGSAYSGNTIYF. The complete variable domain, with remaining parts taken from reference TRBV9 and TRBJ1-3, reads DSGVTQTPKHLITATGQRVTLRCSPRSGDLSVYWYQQSLDQGLQFLIQYYNGEERAKGNILERFSAQQFPDLHSELNLSSLELGDSALYFCASSVGSAYSGNTIYFGEGSWLTVV.